The present entry profiles one T cell receptor beta chain with its context. This sample stems from a study of PD-1 blockade in classical Hodgkin lymphoma. The CDR3 consists of 13 residues. Trimming left V 0 bases short and J 6 bases short, with 6 bases between. Germline V gene data show CDR1 as SGHDN and CDR2 as FVKESK. Time point denoted: cycle 4 day 1 (C4D1), after around six weeks of nivolumab. All patients relapsed after autologous stem cell transplantation, and brentuximab vedotin exposure varied. Using immunoSEQ multiplex PCR, the repertoire was profiled, and TCRdb retains in-frame clones only, with some absent. The data show around 100,000 clones, with about nine tenths seen just once and around 2.9% held by the top ten.

This sequence was found in a human donor with classical Hodgkin lymphoma. This specimen was peripheral blood mononuclear cells (PBMCs), taken before the fourth cycle of nivolumab. The rearrangement uses TRBV14 and TRBJ1-5; D is undetermined. DNA for the CDR3: TGTGCCAGCAGCCAAGATTTAGGTCAGCCCCAGCATTTT. Its protein product is CASSQDLGQPQHF.